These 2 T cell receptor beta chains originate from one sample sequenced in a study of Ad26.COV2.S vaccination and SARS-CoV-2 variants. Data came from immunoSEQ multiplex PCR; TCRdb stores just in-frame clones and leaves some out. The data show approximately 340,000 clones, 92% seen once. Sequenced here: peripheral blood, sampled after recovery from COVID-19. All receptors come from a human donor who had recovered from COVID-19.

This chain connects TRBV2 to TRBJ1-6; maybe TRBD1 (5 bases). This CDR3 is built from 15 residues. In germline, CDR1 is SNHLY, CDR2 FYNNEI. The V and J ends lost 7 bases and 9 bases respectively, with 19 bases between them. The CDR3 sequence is CASNPVGFGGSPLHF. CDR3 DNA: TGTGCCAGCAATCCAGTCGGCTTTGGGGGTTCACCCCTCCACTTT.

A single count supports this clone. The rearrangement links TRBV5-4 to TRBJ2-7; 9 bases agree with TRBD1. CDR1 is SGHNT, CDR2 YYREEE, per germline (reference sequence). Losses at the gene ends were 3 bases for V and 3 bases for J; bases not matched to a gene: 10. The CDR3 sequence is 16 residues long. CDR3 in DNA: TGTGCCAGCAGCTGGGAGGGACAGGGTACAAACTACGAGCAGTACTTC. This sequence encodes CASSWEGQGTNYEQYF.